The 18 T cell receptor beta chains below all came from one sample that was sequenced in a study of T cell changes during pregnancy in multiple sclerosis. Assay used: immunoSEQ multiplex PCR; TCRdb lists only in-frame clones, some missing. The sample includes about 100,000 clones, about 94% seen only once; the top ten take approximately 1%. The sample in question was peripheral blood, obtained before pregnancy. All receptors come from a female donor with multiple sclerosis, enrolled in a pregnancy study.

CDR3 nucleotides: TGTGCCAGCAGTTACATGGCTAGCGGGATTAATGAGCAGTTCTTC. Its protein product is CASSYMASGINEQFF. This chain links TRBV6-5 with TRBJ2-1; TRBD2 aligns across 9 bases. Germline V lookup: CDR1 MNHEY, CDR2 SVGAGI. J lost 7 bases, V lost 2 bases, and 6 bases had no gene match. The CDR3 is made up of 15 amino acids.

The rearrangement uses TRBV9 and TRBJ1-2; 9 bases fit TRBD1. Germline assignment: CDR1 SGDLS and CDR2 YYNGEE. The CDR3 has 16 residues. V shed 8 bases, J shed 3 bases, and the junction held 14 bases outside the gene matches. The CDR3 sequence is CASSRGTGYVYYGYTF. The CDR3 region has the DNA TGTGCCAGTAGTCGGGGGACAGGGTACGTTTACTATGGCTACACCTTC.

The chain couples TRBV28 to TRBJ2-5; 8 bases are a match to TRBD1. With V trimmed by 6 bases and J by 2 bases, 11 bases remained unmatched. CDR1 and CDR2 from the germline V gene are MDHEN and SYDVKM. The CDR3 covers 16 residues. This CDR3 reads CASRSNRDRFQETQYF. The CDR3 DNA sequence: TGTGCCAGCAGATCGAACCGGGACAGGTTTCAAGAGACCCAGTACTTC. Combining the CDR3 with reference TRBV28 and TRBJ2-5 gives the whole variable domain DVKVTQSSRYLVKRTGEKVFLECVQDMDHENMFWYRQDPGLGLRLIYFSYDVKMKEKGDIPEGYSVSREKKERFSLILESASTNQTSMYLCASRSNRDRFQETQYFGPGTRLLVL.

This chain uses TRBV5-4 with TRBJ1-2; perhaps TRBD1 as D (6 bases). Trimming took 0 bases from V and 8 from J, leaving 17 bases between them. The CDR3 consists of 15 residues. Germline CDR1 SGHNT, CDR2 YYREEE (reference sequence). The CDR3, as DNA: TGTGCCAGCAGCTTGGCGGACAGTGTGTGGAGGGGCTACACCTTC. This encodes CASSLADSVWRGYTF.

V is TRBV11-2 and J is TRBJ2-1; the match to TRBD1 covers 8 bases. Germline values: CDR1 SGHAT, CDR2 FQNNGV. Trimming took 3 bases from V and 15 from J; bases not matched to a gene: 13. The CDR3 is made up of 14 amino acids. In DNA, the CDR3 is TGTGCCAGCAGCTTCACAGACAGGGGTGAGGTGAGGTTCTTC. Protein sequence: CASSFTDRGEVRFF.

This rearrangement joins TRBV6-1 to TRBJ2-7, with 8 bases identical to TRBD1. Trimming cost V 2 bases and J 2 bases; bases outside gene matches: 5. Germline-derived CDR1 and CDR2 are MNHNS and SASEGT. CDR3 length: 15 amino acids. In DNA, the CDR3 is TGTGCCAGCAGTGAACGGGCAGGGGGCCCCTACGAGCAGTACTTC. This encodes CASSERAGGPYEQYF.

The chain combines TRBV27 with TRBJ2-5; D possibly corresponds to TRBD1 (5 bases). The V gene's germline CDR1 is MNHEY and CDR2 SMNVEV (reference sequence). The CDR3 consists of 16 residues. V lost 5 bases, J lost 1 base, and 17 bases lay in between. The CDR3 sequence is CASSRLLQDPQETQYF. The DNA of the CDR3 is TGTGCCAGCAGTAGACTTTTACAGGATCCCCAAGAGACCCAGTACTTC.

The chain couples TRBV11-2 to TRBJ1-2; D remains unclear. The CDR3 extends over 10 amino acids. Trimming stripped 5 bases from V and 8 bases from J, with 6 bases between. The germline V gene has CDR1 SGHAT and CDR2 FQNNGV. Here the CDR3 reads CASSREGYTF. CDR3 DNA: TGTGCCAGCAGCCGTGAGGGCTACACCTTC.

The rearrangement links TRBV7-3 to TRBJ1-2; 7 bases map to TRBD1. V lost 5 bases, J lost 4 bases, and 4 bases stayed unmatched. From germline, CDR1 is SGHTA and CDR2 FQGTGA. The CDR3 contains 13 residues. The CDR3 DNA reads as TGTGCCAGCAGCCTCACAGGGGCCTATGGCTACACCTTC. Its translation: CASSLTGAYGYTF.

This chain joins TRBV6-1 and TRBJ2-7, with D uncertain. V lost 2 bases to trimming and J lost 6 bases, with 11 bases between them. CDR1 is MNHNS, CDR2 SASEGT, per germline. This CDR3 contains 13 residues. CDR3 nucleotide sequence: TGTGCCAGCAGTGAAATCGATGGGCGCGAGCAGTACTTC. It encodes CASSEIDGREQYF.

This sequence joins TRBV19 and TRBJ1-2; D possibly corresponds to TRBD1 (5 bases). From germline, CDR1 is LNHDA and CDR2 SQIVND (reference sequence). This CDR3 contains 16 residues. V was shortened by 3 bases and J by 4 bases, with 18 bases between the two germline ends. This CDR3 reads CASSIFAQGSAYGYTF. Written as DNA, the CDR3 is TGTGCCAGTAGTATTTTTGCCCAGGGAAGTGCCTATGGCTACACCTTC.

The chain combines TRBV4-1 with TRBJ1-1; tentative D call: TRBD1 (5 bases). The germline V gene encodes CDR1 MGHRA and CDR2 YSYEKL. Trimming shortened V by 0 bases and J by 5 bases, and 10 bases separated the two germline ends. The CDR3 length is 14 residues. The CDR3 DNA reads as TGCGCCAGCAGCCAAGAGGTCAGGGTTACTGAAGCTTTCTTT. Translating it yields CASSQEVRVTEAFF.

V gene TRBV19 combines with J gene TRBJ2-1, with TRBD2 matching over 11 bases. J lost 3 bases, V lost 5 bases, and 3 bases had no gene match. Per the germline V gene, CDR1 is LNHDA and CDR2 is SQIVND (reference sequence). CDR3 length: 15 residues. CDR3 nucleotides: TGTGCCAGTAGTTGGGGGACTAGCGGCTACAATGAGCAGTTCTTC. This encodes CASSWGTSGYNEQFF.

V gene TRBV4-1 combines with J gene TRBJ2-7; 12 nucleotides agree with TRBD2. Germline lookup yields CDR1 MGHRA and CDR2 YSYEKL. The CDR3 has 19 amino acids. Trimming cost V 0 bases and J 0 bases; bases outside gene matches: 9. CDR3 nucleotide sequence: TGCGCCAGCAGCCAAGAGACTAGCGGGAGTAGGGGAAGCTCCTACGAGCAGTACTTC. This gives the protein CASSQETSGSRGSSYEQYF.

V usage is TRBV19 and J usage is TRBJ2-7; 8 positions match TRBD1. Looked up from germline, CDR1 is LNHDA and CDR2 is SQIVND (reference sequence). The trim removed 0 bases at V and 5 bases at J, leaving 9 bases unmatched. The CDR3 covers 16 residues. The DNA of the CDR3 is TGTGCCAGTAGTATAGATCGGAGGCAGGGGGCCGACGAGCAGTACTTC. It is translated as CASSIDRRQGADEQYF.

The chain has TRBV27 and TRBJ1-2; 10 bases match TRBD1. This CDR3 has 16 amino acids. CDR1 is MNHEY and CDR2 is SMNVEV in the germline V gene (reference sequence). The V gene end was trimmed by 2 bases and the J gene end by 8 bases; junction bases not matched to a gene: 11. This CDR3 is CASSLGGGQGRGGYTF. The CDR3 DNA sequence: TGTGCCAGCAGTTTAGGAGGGGGACAGGGGAGGGGAGGCTACACCTTC.

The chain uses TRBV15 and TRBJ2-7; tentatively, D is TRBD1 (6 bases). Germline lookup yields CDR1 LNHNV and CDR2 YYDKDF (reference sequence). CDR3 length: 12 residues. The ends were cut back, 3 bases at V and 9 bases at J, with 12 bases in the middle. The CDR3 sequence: CATSRQTGLQYF. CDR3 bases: TGTGCCACCAGCAGGCAAACAGGGCTGCAGTACTTC.

CDR3 sequence (DNA): TGTGCCAGCGGACCTCCGGGACAGGGGGCAAAAGGCTACACCTTC. This translates into CASGPPGQGAKGYTF. The rearrangement joins TRBV28 to TRBJ1-2; 12 bases line up with TRBD1. The germline gives CDR1 MDHEN, CDR2 SYDVKM. This CDR3 is built from 15 residues. The V and J ends lost 8 bases and 8 bases, in that order; junction bases with no gene match: 12.